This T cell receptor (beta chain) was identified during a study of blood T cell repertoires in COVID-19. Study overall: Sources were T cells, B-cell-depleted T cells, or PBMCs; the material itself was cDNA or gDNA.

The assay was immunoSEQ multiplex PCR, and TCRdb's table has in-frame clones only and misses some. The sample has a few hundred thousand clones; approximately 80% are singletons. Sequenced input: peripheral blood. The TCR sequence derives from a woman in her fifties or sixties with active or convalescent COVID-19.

The CDR3 DNA sequence: TGTGCCAGCAGAGCAACAGGGGCAACTAATGAAAAACTGTTTTTT. As protein: CASRATGATNEKLFF. The rearrangement links TRBV28 to TRBJ1-4; 7 nucleotides agree with TRBD1. The CDR3 totals 15 residues. Trimming removed 6 bases from V and 0 bases from J; junction bases left unmatched: 4. Germline CDR1 MDHEN, CDR2 SYDVKM.